The 31 T cell receptor beta chains reported below all come from one sample, sequenced in a study of T cell repertoires in cytomegalovirus infection. MiXCR was run by TCRdb on the reads, yielding one entry per CDR3 protein. The table lists roughly 800,000 distinct CDR3 sequences, approximately 32% of them singletons, with roughly 14% in the top ten. Their target antigens are unknown. The specimen was cultured CD8+ T cells from PBMCs, collected from culture after CMV antigen stimulation. These TCRs come from a human donor in good health (CMV status not recorded). Some clones in this sample may be carry-over from other donors' samples.

This clonotype has just a few counts. The chain combines TRBV6-6 with TRBJ2-1; no reliable D call. The V end was cut by 5 bases, the J end by 3 bases, with 5 bases between. The CDR3 covers 12 residues. Germline values: CDR1 MNHNY, CDR2 SVGAGI (reference sequence). CDR3 region: CASSRIYNEQFF. The CDR3 coding sequence is TGTGCCAGCAGTCGGATCTACAATGAGCAGTTCTTC.

V gene TRBV2 combines with J gene TRBJ2-1, with TRBD1 matching over 10 bases. The V gene's germline CDR1 is SNHLY and CDR2 FYNNEI. V lost 7 bases to trimming and J lost 4 bases; unmatched junction nucleotides: 1. The CDR3 runs 13 residues. CDR3: CASKDRGYNEQFF. The CDR3 bases are TGTGCCAGCAAGGACAGGGGGTACAATGAGCAGTTCTTC. Looking up the rest from reference TRBV2 and TRBJ2-1 gives the full variable domain: EPEVTQTPSHQVTQMGQEVILRCVPISNHLYFYWYRQILGQKVEFLVSFYNNEISEKSEIFDDQFSVERPDGSNFTLKIRSTKLEDSAMYFCASKDRGYNEQFFGPGTRLTVL.

The CDR3 nucleotides are TGCAGCGTTGCATCCCTGCACCGGGACCTCCTCAGGGAGACCCAGTACTTC. Encoded protein: CSVASLHRDLLRETQYF. The gene calls are TRBV29-1 and TRBJ2-5; D might be TRBD1 or TRBD2, each matching 5 bases. Trimming took off 4 bases at V and 5 bases at J, with 26 bases between the two ends. In germline, CDR1 is SQVTM, CDR2 ANQGSEA. This CDR3 contains 17 residues.

The chain recombines TRBV7-6 with TRBJ2-1; D may match TRBD1 or TRBD2 (5 bases each). Germline CDR1 SGHVS, CDR2 FNYEAQ. The CDR3 is 15 residues long. This CDR3 reads CASSLGASWSNEQFF. Written as DNA, the CDR3 is TGTGCTAGCTCGCTAGGGGCTAGCTGGTCCAATGAGCAGTTCTTC.

This clonotype was observed a few times. V is TRBV12-3 or TRBV12-4 and J is TRBJ1-6; possible D gene TRBD1, 5 bases. The length of the CDR3 is 15 residues. Trimming took 3 bases from V and 7 from J, leaving 13 bases between them. CDR3 protein: CASSFVAGKNSPLHF. The CDR3 DNA reads as TGTGCCAGCAGTTTCGTGGCAGGGAAAAATTCACCCCTCCACTTT.

This clonotype has only a few counts. J is TRBJ2-3 and V is TRBV7-3, with D perhaps matching TRBD1 (6 bases). V gave up 0 bases and J gave up 4 bases, with 23 bases separating them. The CDR3 length is 19 residues. Germline V gene sequence: CDR1 SGHTA, CDR2 FQGTGA. The CDR3 spells CASSLTPLDSWGGADTQYF. CDR3 bases: TGTGCCAGCAGCTTAACCCCGCTGGACAGCTGGGGCGGCGCAGATACGCAGTATTTT.

This clonotype appeared a few times. This sequence joins TRBV10-3 and TRBJ2-3; D perhaps matches TRBD1 (5 bases). V was pared by 0 bases and J by 2 bases, with 6 bases between. The CDR3 runs to 14 residues. CDR1 is ENHRY, CDR2 SYGVKD, per germline. The CDR3: CAISESTDTDTQYF. The DNA of the CDR3 is TGTGCCATCAGTGAGTCGACAGACACAGATACGCAGTATTTT.

This clonotype was found many times. The chain's CDR3 is CASSFDRGEDKNIQYF. CDR3 nucleotides: TGTGCCAGCAGCTTCGACAGGGGTGAGGACAAAAACATTCAGTACTTC. The genes are TRBV7-9 and TRBJ2-4; 8 bases are a match to TRBD1. This CDR3 region has 16 residues. Germline-derived CDR1 and CDR2 are SEHNR and FQNEAQ (reference sequence). The junction had 7 bases not matched to a gene; V was cut back by 3 bases and J by 3 bases.

V gene TRBV12-5 combines with J gene TRBJ2-2, with D unclear. Deletions cut 6 bases from V and 7 bases from J, with 15 bases between. This CDR3 has 14 amino acids. CDR1 LGHNT and CDR2 FRNRAP come from the germline V gene. As DNA, the CDR3 is TGTGCTAGTGGACCCTCCTTCTCGCTCGGGGAGCTGTTTTTT. Translating gives CASGPSFSLGELFF.

The chain has TRBV5-6 and TRBJ1-1; D possibly corresponds to TRBD1 (6 bases). The CDR3 runs to 12 residues. V lost 9 bases and J 4 bases, leaving 13 bases between the germline ends. Germline CDR1 SGHDT, CDR2 YYEEEE. The CDR3: CAIGQLGTEAFF. For the CDR3, the DNA is TGTGCCATCGGACAGTTAGGCACTGAAGCTTTCTTT.

This clonotype was found a few times. The chain has TRBV7-9 and TRBJ2-3; 10 bases align to TRBD2. This CDR3 has 17 residues. After removal of 4 bases from V and 0 bases from J, the junction contained 7 bases not matched to a gene. The V gene's germline CDR1 is SEHNR and CDR2 FQNEAQ (reference sequence). For the CDR3, the DNA is TGTGCCAGCAGCTCCCAGCGGGGGGGTCCTAGCACAGATACGCAGTATTTT. This codes for CASSSQRGGPSTDTQYF.

This clonotype came up a few times. This sequence joins TRBV19 and TRBJ1-5; no clear D. The CDR3 loop spans 14 amino acids. Germline CDR1 reads LNHDA; CDR2 reads SQIVND (reference sequence). The germline V and J ends were trimmed by 7 bases and 1 base, with 11 bases remaining between them. In DNA form, the CDR3 reads TGTGCCAGTATAAATCGCGGGAGCAATCAGCCCCAGCATTTT. It yields the protein CASINRGSNQPQHF.

This clonotype was recorded many times. The chain has TRBV7-2 and TRBJ2-5; possibly TRBD2 for D (6 bases). The CDR3 is 18 residues long. Germline loops: CDR1 SGHTA, CDR2 FQGNSA. Trimming removed 5 bases from V and 2 bases from J, with 24 bases in between. CDR3 in amino acids: CASSPTWGKDYIQETQYF. CDR3 nucleotides: TGTGCCAGCAGCCCAACGTGGGGGAAGGACTATATACAAGAGACCCAGTACTTC.

V gene TRBV19 combines with J gene TRBJ2-1; D not certain. Germline lookup yields CDR1 LNHDA and CDR2 SQIVND (reference sequence). The CDR3 covers 12 residues. The V gene lost 11 bases and the J gene lost 1 base, with 9 bases spanning the gap. The CDR3 region has the DNA TGTGCCCGTCTCACTTCCTACAATGAGCAGTTCTTC. Translated: CARLTSYNEQFF.

This clonotype was found a few times. V and J are TRBV12-5 and TRBJ2-1; TRBD2 aligns across 9 bases. CDR3 length equals 15 residues. V gave up 1 base and J gave up 7 bases; unmatched junction bases: 5. Germline-derived CDR1 and CDR2 are LGHNT and FRNRAP. The CDR3 sequence is CASGLGSGGFNEQFF. In nucleotides, the CDR3 is TGTGCTAGTGGTTTGGGGAGCGGGGGGTTTAATGAGCAGTTCTTC.

The sample holds a few counts of this clonotype. The chain employs TRBV5-1 and TRBJ1-2, with TRBD1 as a possible D gene (5 bases). The CDR3 extends over 18 amino acids. From germline, CDR1 is SGHRS and CDR2 YFSETQ. Trimming cost V 2 bases and J 0 bases, with 20 bases left between them. CDR3 protein: CASSFVSGGDGANYGYTF. The CDR3 region has the DNA TGCGCCAGCAGCTTCGTTTCGGGAGGGGACGGGGCTAACTATGGCTACACCTTC.

This clonotype was observed a few times. The rearrangement links TRBV6-5 to TRBJ1-4, with D tentatively TRBD1 (6 bases). Germline V CDR1 and CDR2: MNHEY, SVGAGI. V was shortened by 9 bases and J by 8 bases, with 13 bases between the two germline ends. The CDR3 has 12 amino acids. The CDR3 nucleotides are TGTGCCAGTAGACAGGCTGGAGAAAAACTGTTTTTT. This translates into CASRQAGEKLFF.

The V call is TRBV9, the J call TRBJ1-4; D is unresolved. CDR3 length: 15 amino acids. The germline V gene has CDR1 SGDLS and CDR2 YYNGEE. Trimming took off 4 bases at V and 0 bases at J, with 10 bases between the two ends. The CDR3 reads CASSFTAATNEKLFF. CDR3 nucleotides: TGTGCCAGCAGCTTTACAGCTGCAACTAATGAAAAACTGTTTTTT.

This clonotype has ten or more counts. This sequence joins TRBV7-6 and TRBJ2-1, with 10 bases identical to TRBD2. CDR1 and CDR2 from the germline V gene are SGHVS and FNYEAQ. Trimming at V came to 5 bases and at J to 2 bases, leaving 9 bases not matched to a gene. The CDR3 consists of 17 residues. The CDR3 spells CASSPRASGGPYNEQFF. CDR3 in DNA: TGTGCCAGCAGCCCCCGCGCTAGCGGGGGTCCCTACAATGAGCAGTTCTTC.

The rearrangement links TRBV5-4 to TRBJ2-1; the D gene is possibly TRBD1 (6 bases). The CDR3 totals 16 residues. Looked up from germline, CDR1 is SGHNT and CDR2 is YYREEE (reference sequence). Trimming stripped 3 bases from V and 2 bases from J, with 15 bases between. CDR3 in DNA: TGTGCCAGCAGCTCTACCGACAGGAATCCCTACAATGAGCAGTTCTTC. Its translation: CASSSTDRNPYNEQFF. The full variable domain, its missing parts supplied by reference TRBV5-4 and TRBJ2-1, is ETGVTQSPTHLIKTRGQQVTLRCSSQSGHNTVSWYQQALGQGPQFIFQYYREEENGRGNFPPRFSGLQFPNYSSELNVNALELDDSALYLCASSSTDRNPYNEQFFGPGTRLTVL.

This clonotype has only a few counts. This chain uses TRBV4-1 with TRBJ1-6; tentatively, D is TRBD1 (5 bases). The CDR3 consists of 14 residues. CDR1 MGHRA and CDR2 YSYEKL come from the germline V gene. V was cut by 0 bases and J by 7 bases, with 7 bases left in between. This CDR3 reads CASSQEPGNSPLHF. The CDR3 bases are TGCGCCAGCAGCCAAGAGCCAGGGAATTCACCCCTCCACTTT.

This clonotype was counted at least ten times. The J gene is TRBJ2-3, the V gene TRBV7-2; TRBD2 agrees at 11 bases. V shed 3 bases and J 5 bases; nucleotides not matched to a gene: 4. Germline values: CDR1 SGHTA, CDR2 FQGNSA. The CDR3 covers 15 residues. CDR3 in amino acids: CASSFSGGARDTQYF. The CDR3 DNA reads TGTGCCAGCAGCTTTAGCGGGGGGGCGAGAGATACGCAGTATTTT.

This clonotype appeared many times. The chain is built from TRBV7-2 and TRBJ2-1, with D perhaps TRBD1 or TRBD2 (6 bases each). The CDR3 totals 13 residues. V was clipped by 3 bases and J by 10 bases, with 13 bases between them. Per the germline V gene, CDR1 is SGHTA and CDR2 is FQGNSA. CDR3 protein: CASSFHGGTEQFF. DNA for the CDR3: TGTGCCAGCAGCTTCCACGGGGGCACCGAGCAGTTCTTC.

The chain carries TRBV27 and TRBJ1-4, with D unclear. V was clipped by 2 bases and J by 6 bases, with 16 bases between them. The CDR3 extends over 16 amino acids. The germline gives CDR1 MNHEY, CDR2 SMNVEV (reference sequence). The CDR3 DNA sequence: TGTGCCAGCAGTTTACATTTCACGGAGCTCGATGAAAAACTGTTTTTT. Amino acid sequence: CASSLHFTELDEKLFF.

This clonotype has only a few counts. J is TRBJ2-1 and V is TRBV27; D call uncertain. The V end was cut by 7 bases, the J end by 4 bases, with 14 bases between. This CDR3 comprises 14 residues. Germline CDR1 is MNHEY and CDR2 is SMNVEV (reference sequence). CDR3 in amino acids: CASTPSLSYNEQFF. For the CDR3, the DNA is TGTGCCAGCACCCCCAGCCTGAGTTACAATGAGCAGTTCTTC.

Remarks on this clonotype: Germline is not matched at one junction end, which may reflect a read error. V and J are TRBV4-1 and TRBJ2-3; 9 bases match TRBD1. In germline, CDR1 is MGHRA, CDR2 YSYEKL. The CDR3 consists of 15 residues. DNA of the CDR3: TGCGCCAGCAGCGAAGACAGGGGGGGGGAGGATACGCAGTATTTT. It translates to CASSEDRGGEDTQYF.

A word on this clonotype: It may be a read error: a sequence one base away is much more abundant. The chain carries TRBV7-2 and TRBJ2-1; possibly TRBD2 for D (5 bases). V lost 5 bases and J lost 8, with 25 bases in between. The CDR3 loop spans 17 amino acids. The germline V gene has CDR1 SGHTA and CDR2 FQGNSA. The CDR3 here is CASSLLGVSPTKDEQFF. CDR3 DNA: TGTGCCAGCAGCCTTCTCGGGGTATCGCCCACGAAGGATGAGCAGTTCTTC.

In its sample, this clonotype was seen many times. The rearrangement joins TRBV7-6 to TRBJ2-2; D is undetermined. The germline CDR1 and CDR2 sequences are SGHVS and FNYEAQ. V lost 1 base to trimming and J lost 1 base, with 13 bases between them. This CDR3 region has 17 residues. The CDR3 sequence is CASSLEADGMNTGELFF. In DNA form, the CDR3 reads TGTGCCAGCAGCTTAGAAGCAGACGGCATGAACACCGGGGAGCTGTTTTTT.

This chain connects TRBV6-5 to TRBJ1-1; a possible D gene is TRBD1 (5 bases). Germline assignment: CDR1 MNHEY and CDR2 SVGAGI. Trimming took 3 bases from V and 5 from J, leaving 13 bases between them. The CDR3 is 14 residues long. CDR3 loop: CASSYDSLLTEAFF. DNA for the CDR3: TGTGCCAGCAGTTATGACAGCCTCCTAACTGAAGCTTTCTTT.

This clonotype was seen a handful of times. The rearrangement joins TRBV7-9 to TRBJ2-1; 11 bases fit TRBD2. The CDR3 length is 16 residues. Trimming cost V 5 bases and J 3 bases; bases outside gene matches: 6. The germline gives CDR1 SEHNR, CDR2 FQNEAQ (reference sequence). The CDR3 sequence: CASSTLLAGVYNEQFF. In DNA, the CDR3 is TGTGCCAGCAGCACCCTACTAGCGGGGGTCTACAATGAGCAGTTCTTC.

This clonotype was detected a few times. The chain has TRBV9 and TRBJ2-1; D gene uncertain. Germline CDR1 and CDR2: SGDLS and YYNGEE. This CDR3 has 13 amino acids. The ends were cut back, 3 bases at V and 8 bases at J, with 12 bases in the middle. CDR3 in amino acids: CASSAVREDEQFF. CDR3 nucleotide sequence: TGTGCCAGCAGCGCTGTACGCGAGGATGAGCAGTTCTTC.